Each of the 28 T cell receptor beta chains below was sequenced from the same sample in a study of CDR3 diversity in severe acne. TCRdb processed the PCR reads anew with MiXCR; each CDR3 protein has one entry. The table lists 90,000 or so distinct CDR3 sequences, about 50% of them singletons. The source material was blood. These TCRs come from a male donor in good health, serving as a control.

This clonotype was detected many times. V and J are TRBV7-9 and TRBJ2-3; perhaps TRBD2 as D (5 bases). Trimming stripped 0 bases from V and 0 bases from J, with 7 bases between. Per germline, CDR1 SEHNR and CDR2 FQNEAQ (reference sequence). This CDR3 is built from 15 residues. CDR3 in amino acids: CASSLAGISTDTQYF. Written as DNA, the CDR3 is TGTGCCAGCAGCTTAGCCGGGATAAGCACAGATACGCAGTATTTT. The full variable domain, rest sourced from reference TRBV7-9 and TRBJ2-3, is DTGVSQNPRHKITKRGQNVTFRCDPISEHNRLYWYRQTLGQGPEFLTYFQNEAQLEKSRLLSDRFSAERPKGSFSTLEIQRTEQGDSAMYLCASSLAGISTDTQYFGPGTRLTVL.

This clonotype was observed many times. The V call is TRBV7-9, the J call TRBJ2-7, with 9 bases identical to TRBD2. Germline assignment: CDR1 SEHNR and CDR2 FQNEAQ (reference sequence). The CDR3 sequence is 14 residues long. The V segment lost 1 base and the J segment 5 bases; nucleotides outside the gene matches: 3. The CDR3 region has the DNA TGTGCCAGCAGCTTAGTAGCGGGAGTTCACGAGCAGTACTTC. Protein: CASSLVAGVHEQYF.

This clonotype was counted only a few times. The CDR3 coding sequence is TGTGCCACCAGGACGGACAGTGAAGCTTTCTTT. Translation: CATRTDSEAFF. The chain couples TRBV24-1 to TRBJ1-1, with D perhaps matching TRBD1 (6 bases). Trimming cost V 7 bases and J 7 bases, with 9 bases left between them. The CDR3 spans 11 residues. The germline CDR1 and CDR2 sequences are KGHDR and SFDVKD.

This chain joins TRBV5-4 and TRBJ2-1, with TRBD1 as a possible D gene (6 bases). Deletions cut 1 base from V and 7 bases from J, with 18 bases between. The CDR3 sequence is 16 residues long. CDR1 and CDR2 (germline): SGHNT, YYREEE (reference sequence). The DNA for the CDR3 is TGTGCCAGCAGCTTGATGGGGGCGAGTCCAACTAATGAGCAGTTCTTC. It codes for CASSLMGASPTNEQFF.

This clonotype was recorded many times. The CDR3 loop is CSARSGPPREKLFF. DNA for the CDR3: TGCAGTGCTAGATCCGGGCCTCCGAGGGAAAAACTGTTTTTT. This chain uses TRBV20-1 with TRBJ1-4; D remains unclear. Trimming stripped 2 bases from V and 8 bases from J, with 15 bases between. Germline V gene sequence: CDR1 DFQATT, CDR2 SNEGSKA (reference sequence). This CDR3 spans 14 amino acids.

As concerns this clonotype: The junction departs from the called germline gene at one end, perhaps through a read error. The chain combines TRBV12-3 or TRBV12-4 with TRBJ2-1, with 9 positions matching TRBD1. The CDR3 sequence is 13 residues long. The CDR3 spells CASGGQGSNQQFF. CDR3 sequence (DNA): TGTGCCAGCGGGGGACAGGGCAGCAATCAGCAGTTCTTC.

This clonotype showed up just a few times. This rearrangement joins TRBV10-3 to TRBJ1-3; D unresolved. The CDR3 length is 13 residues. In germline, CDR1 is ENHRY, CDR2 SYGVKD. Trimming left V 10 bases short and J 4 bases short, with 14 bases between. In DNA form, the CDR3 reads TGTGCCACAAGTGCCGATGAGGGAAACACCATATATTTT. As protein: CATSADEGNTIYF.

This chain links TRBV12-3 or TRBV12-4 with TRBJ2-5, with a tentative D call TRBD2 (5 bases). Trimming removed 6 bases at V and 2 bases at J, with 10 bases between. The CDR3 spans 13 residues. This chain's CDR3 is CASSADSQETQYF. The CDR3 DNA reads TGTGCCAGCAGCGCGGACTCGCAAGAGACCCAGTACTTC.

The V call is TRBV6-5, the J call TRBJ1-1; D gene ambiguous. The V end was cut by 2 bases, the J end by 1 base, with 8 bases between. This CDR3 is built from 14 residues. Per the germline V gene, CDR1 is MNHEY and CDR2 is SVGAGI. The CDR3 coding sequence is TGTGCCAGCAGTTACGAGTCGGGGAACACTGAAGCTTTCTTT. It yields the protein CASSYESGNTEAFF.

The chain recombines TRBV7-9 with TRBJ1-1; D not resolved. CDR1 is SEHNR, CDR2 FQNEAQ, per germline (reference sequence). V was clipped by 1 base and J by 4 bases, with 13 bases between them. This CDR3 contains 15 residues. This CDR3 is CASSLGAGGFTEAFF. Written as DNA, the CDR3 is TGTGCCAGCAGCTTAGGAGCGGGAGGGTTCACTGAAGCTTTCTTT.

The rearrangement joins TRBV7-8 to TRBJ2-1; the match to TRBD2 covers 10 bases. Germline V lookup: CDR1 SGHVS, CDR2 FQNEAQ. J lost 0 bases, V lost 9 bases, and 8 bases had no gene match. The CDR3 loop spans 16 amino acids. The CDR3 is CASRKREGSSYNEQFF. The CDR3 DNA reads TGTGCCAGTCGCAAGCGGGAGGGCAGCTCCTACAATGAGCAGTTCTTC.

The chain carries TRBV6-5 and TRBJ1-1, with D perhaps TRBD1 (5 bases). Trimming removed 4 bases from V and 8 bases from J, with 11 bases in between. The CDR3 runs to 12 residues. CDR1 is MNHEY, CDR2 SVGAGI, per germline. The CDR3 sequence is CASSWGRTEAFF. CDR3 DNA sequence: TGTGCCAGCAGTTGGGGCAGAACAGAAGCTTTCTTT.

Concerning this clonotype itself: A much larger clone lies one base from this, so it may be a read error. The rearrangement links TRBV7-9 to TRBJ2-5; D call uncertain. The ends were cut back, 1 base at V and 3 bases at J, with 6 bases in the middle. This CDR3 is built from 13 residues. Germline V gene sequence: CDR1 SEHNR, CDR2 FQNEAQ (reference sequence). The CDR3: CASSLGSEETQYF. The CDR3, as DNA: TGTGCCAGCAGCTTAGGTTCAGAAGAGACCCAGTACTTC.

On this clonotype itself: At one of its ends the junction is not consistent with the germline gene, which may arise from a read error. The chain carries TRBV7-9 and TRBJ1-6; D might be TRBD1 (5 bases). Germline lookup yields CDR1 SEHNR and CDR2 FQNEAQ (reference sequence). The CDR3 runs 13 residues. CDR3 sequence (DNA): TGTGCCACTGACAGCTCGGGTAATTCACCCCCCCAATTT. Translation gives CATDSSGNSPPQF.

This chain uses TRBV7-3 with TRBJ2-7, with 8 bases matching TRBD2. The junction had 2 bases not matched to a gene; V was cut back by 1 base and J by 3 bases. This CDR3 has 14 amino acids. The germline gives CDR1 SGHTA, CDR2 FQGTGA. The CDR3 DNA reads as TGTGCCAGCAGCTTAATAGCGGGGAACTACGAGCAGTACTTC. Translating it yields CASSLIAGNYEQYF. The variable domain in full, with the rest retrieved from reference TRBV7-3 and TRBJ2-7, is GAGVSQTPSNKVTEKGKYVELRCDPISGHTALYWYRQSLGQGPEFLIYFQGTGAADDSGLPNDRFFAVRPEGSVSTLKIQRTERGDSAVYLCASSLIAGNYEQYFGPGTRLTVT.

V gene TRBV20-1 combines with J gene TRBJ2-1; TRBD2 matches 11 bases. CDR3 length: 13 amino acids. Germline CDR1 reads DFQATT; CDR2 reads SNEGSKA (reference sequence). The V and J ends lost 2 bases and 9 bases, in that order; junction bases with no gene match: 3. The DNA for the CDR3 is TGCAGTGCTAGAACTAGCGGGAGTGGTGAGCAGTTCTTC. This sequence encodes CSARTSGSGEQFF.

In this sample, this clonotype turned up a few times. The chain links TRBV29-1 to TRBJ1-1; weak D call: TRBD1 (6 bases). Germline CDR1 reads SQVTM; CDR2 reads ANQGSEA. The V end was cut by 0 bases, the J end by 7 bases, with 18 bases between. This CDR3 is 15 amino acids long. Here the CDR3 DNA reads TGCAGCGTTGAAGATCGGGAGCAGGGGAGATTTGAAGCTTTCTTT. Its translation is CSVEDREQGRFEAFF.

V usage is TRBV2 and J usage is TRBJ1-5; no clear D. The V end was cut by 8 bases, the J end by 7 bases, with 18 bases between. This CDR3 has 14 residues. CDR1 and CDR2 (germline): SNHLY, FYNNEI. CDR3 loop: CASGPVASDQPQHF. CDR3 DNA sequence: TGTGCCAGCGGTCCGGTGGCCTCGGACCAGCCCCAGCATTTT. The variable domain in full, completed from reference TRBV2 and TRBJ1-5, reads EPEVTQTPSHQVTQMGQEVILRCVPISNHLYFYWYRQILGQKVEFLVSFYNNEISEKSEIFDDQFSVERPDGSNFTLKIRSTKLEDSAMYFCASGPVASDQPQHFGDGTRLSIL.

The table lists this clonotype with a few counts. The chain joins TRBV20-1 to TRBJ1-4; TRBD1 aligns across 7 bases. The CDR3 totals 15 residues. Germline CDR1 DFQATT, CDR2 SNEGSKA (reference sequence). V shed 1 base, J shed 8 bases, and the junction held 10 bases outside the gene matches. The CDR3 region is CSARGPDREGEKLFF. CDR3 coding DNA: TGCAGTGCTAGAGGTCCTGACAGGGAAGGGGAAAAACTGTTTTTT.

Written as DNA, the CDR3 is TGTGCCAGCAGCTTAGGTTCGGTGGATAAGGATGGCTACACCTTC. The encoded protein is CASSLGSVDKDGYTF. V gene TRBV7-9 combines with J gene TRBJ1-2; no reliable D call. CDR3 length: 15 residues. CDR1 and CDR2 from the germline V gene are SEHNR and FQNEAQ (reference sequence). Trimming took 1 base from V and 6 from J, leaving 15 bases between them.

This clonotype has just a few counts. This rearrangement joins TRBV20-1 to TRBJ2-7, with D tentatively TRBD1 or TRBD2 (5 bases each). CDR1 is DFQATT, CDR2 SNEGSKA, per germline (reference sequence). There are 13 residues in the CDR3. V dropped 5 bases and J dropped 2 bases, with 13 bases sitting between them. The CDR3 nucleotides read TGCAGTGCTCTCCGGGACCTAACCTACGAGCAGTACTTC. Protein product: CSALRDLTYEQYF.

This chain links TRBV20-1 with TRBJ1-4, with 8 bases fitting TRBD1. The CDR3 runs to 16 residues. CDR1 and CDR2 (germline): DFQATT, SNEGSKA (reference sequence). The V and J ends lost 1 base and 7 bases, in that order; junction bases with no gene match: 11. The chain's CDR3 is CSARASPGQGSEKLFF. Written as DNA, the CDR3 is TGCAGTGCTAGAGCCTCTCCCGGACAGGGTTCTGAAAAACTGTTTTTT.

V is TRBV20-1 and J is TRBJ1-2; weak D call: TRBD1 (6 bases). V lost 8 bases and J lost 8, with 15 bases in between. In germline, CDR1 is DFQATT, CDR2 SNEGSKA (reference sequence). The CDR3 has 11 residues. The CDR3 here is CSPIPRGGYTF. CDR3 DNA: TGCAGTCCCATCCCGAGGGGGGGCTACACCTTC.

The chain is built from TRBV7-3 and TRBJ2-7; 9 bases align to TRBD2. Unmatched junction bases numbered 14, after V lost 5 bases and J lost 6 bases. The CDR3 contains 16 residues. Germline V gene data show CDR1 as SGHTA and CDR2 as FQGTGA. The CDR3 region has the DNA TGTGCCAGCAGCCCAAAGGTGGCTAGCGGGGCCGGCGAGCAGTACTTC. Residues: CASSPKVASGAGEQYF.

This clonotype was detected many times. The gene calls are TRBV7-9 and TRBJ2-5, with D hard to call. V was clipped by 2 bases and J by 1 base, with 5 bases between them. Germline lookup yields CDR1 SEHNR and CDR2 FQNEAQ (reference sequence). The CDR3 consists of 13 residues. This CDR3 is CASSLQVQETQYF. CDR3 sequence (DNA): TGTGCCAGCAGCTTACAAGTCCAAGAGACCCAGTACTTC.

This clonotype was picked up one time. The chain carries TRBV7-9 and TRBJ1-4, with D perhaps matching TRBD1 (5 bases). Germline V gene sequence: CDR1 SEHNR, CDR2 FQNEAQ (reference sequence). This CDR3 comprises 17 residues. V was cut by 4 bases and J by 0 bases, with 15 bases left in between. The chain's CDR3 is CASSSSGRVTTNEKLFF. DNA for the CDR3: TGTGCCAGCAGCTCCTCGGGCAGGGTGACAACTAATGAAAAACTGTTTTTT.

The rearrangement uses TRBV29-1 and TRBJ2-7, with D perhaps given as TRBD1 or TRBD2 (6 bases each). The germline gives CDR1 SQVTM, CDR2 ANQGSEA. The ends were cut back, 3 bases at V and 3 bases at J, with 21 bases in the middle. The CDR3 has 16 amino acids. The CDR3 loop reads CSVDGGPATGYYEQYF. The CDR3 coding sequence is TGCAGCGTTGATGGGGGGCCGGCAACGGGGTACTACGAGCAGTACTTC.

The chain uses TRBV24-1 and TRBJ2-7; D is ambiguous. This CDR3 region has 12 residues. Germline lookup yields CDR1 KGHDR and CDR2 SFDVKD. V was trimmed by 5 bases and J by 5 bases, leaving 9 bases between them. In DNA, the CDR3 is TGTGCCACCAGTGGGCACACAGACGAGCAGTACTTC. It encodes CATSGHTDEQYF.